Listed below are T cell receptor beta chains from one sample, sequenced in a study of regulatory T cells in long-lasting Graves disease. TCRdb independently ran MiXCR on the multiplex PCR reads; one entry per CDR3 protein. Of some 340,000 distinct CDR3 sequences listed, roughly 24% were seen once; the top ten hold about 27%. The sequenced sample was peripheral blood mononuclear cells (PBMCs), obtained when the disease was refractory, from a patient treated with antithyroid drugs. The receptors derive from a woman between 40 and 50 years old with Graves disease. Each CDR3 is given with its conserved first and last residue. A D gene is named only where the DNA matches it firmly. Only part of the rows carry a size: once, few, many, or a class if the clone is expanded.

D	size	V	J	DNA	CDR3
TRBD2	few	TRBV25-1	TRBJ2-3	TGTGCCAGCAGTGATAGGACTAGCGGTCGCACAGATACGCAGTATTTT	CASSDRTSGRTDTQYF
TRBD2	many	TRBV15	TRBJ2-5	TGTGCCACCAGCAGAGTGGGTAGCGGGAGGGTTATAGAGACCCAGTACTTC	CATSRVGSGRVIETQYF
TRBD1	few	TRBV6-5	TRBJ2-7	TGTGCCAGCAGTTTACAGGGACAGGGGTTCGACGAGCAGTACTTC	CASSLQGQGFDEQYF
TRBD2	.	TRBV7-2	TRBJ2-7	TGTGCCAGCAGCTTAGTGTTAGCGGGAAAATACGAGCAGTACTTC	CASSLVLAGKYEQYF
TRBD1	.	TRBV11-3	TRBJ1-1	TGTGCCAGCAGCTTCCCCCCCCGACAGGGGGTCCCTGAAGCTTTCTTT	CASSFPPRQGVPEAFF
TRBD2	few	TRBV6-1	TRBJ2-7	TGTGCCAGCAGACGGACTAGCGGTAGCGGGTCCTACGAGCAGTACTTC	CASRRTSGSGSYEQYF
TRBD2	.	TRBV20-1	TRBJ2-5	TGCAGTGCTAGAGTGACTAGCGGGAGGTTGGAGACCCAGTACTTC	CSARVTSGRLETQYF
.	.	TRBV19	TRBJ1-2	TGTGCCAGTAGTGCCGACCCCTCAGGGATGTATGGCTACACCTTC	CASSADPSGMYGYTF
TRBD1	.	TRBV20-1	TRBJ2-7	TGCAGTGCTAGTATAGGCAGGGGGAGCGAGCAGTACTTC	CSASIGRGSEQYF
TRBD2	.	TRBV3-1	TRBJ2-7	TGTGCCAGCAGCGAACACGGACTAGCGGGAGGTCGCGCCTACGAGCAGTACTTC	CASSEHGLAGGRAYEQYF
.	.	TRBV27	TRBJ2-7	TGTGCCAGCAGTTTATCCGGGAGATTCTACGAGCAGTACTTC	CASSLSGRFYEQYF
.	many	TRBV11-2	TRBJ2-7	TGTGCCAGCAGCTTAGATCGTTTCAGGGAGCCCTACGAGCAGTACTTC	CASSLDRFREPYEQYF
TRBD2	many	TRBV6-1	TRBJ2-5	TGTGCCAGCAGTGCCGAGGGACTAGCGCGAGAGACCCAGTACTTC	CASSAEGLARETQYF
.	.	TRBV7-9	TRBJ1-1	TGTGCCAGCAGCTTAGCGAGACAGGCGAACACTGAAGCTTTCTTT	CASSLARQANTEAFF
.	.	TRBV9	TRBJ2-1	TGTGCCAGCAGCCCCGGGACCACTAGCTCCTACAATGAGCAGTTCTTC	CASSPGTTSSYNEQFF
TRBD1	.	TRBV29-1	TRBJ2-5	TGCAGCGTTGACCCGACAGGGGGCGGAGAGACCCAGTACTTC	CSVDPTGGGETQYF
TRBD1	many	TRBV5-1	TRBJ2-7	TGCGCCAGCAGCTTGGACGGGACAGTTTACGAGCAGTACTTC	CASSLDGTVYEQYF
.	many	TRBV2	TRBJ2-7	TGTGCCAGCGGGAGCCGGACACTTACCTACGAGCAGTACTTC	CASGSRTLTYEQYF
.	many	TRBV12-3/TRBV12-4	TRBJ2-2	TGTGCCAGCAGTTTAAAGAACACCGGGGAGCTGTTTTTT	CASSLKNTGELFF
.	many	TRBV20-1	TRBJ2-5	TGCAGTGCGAGCAGGGCGGCGAAGACCCAGTACTTC	CSASRAAKTQYF
TRBD1	many	TRBV2	TRBJ1-5	TGTGCCAGCAGTACCGGGACAGGGTTAGTTAGCAATCAGCCCCAGCATTTT	CASSTGTGLVSNQPQHF
TRBD1	.	TRBV30	TRBJ1-5	TGTGCCTGGAGTGTACAAGGGACAGGGATTAGTCAGCCCCAGCATTTT	CAWSVQGTGISQPQHF
.	many	TRBV11-2	TRBJ2-5	TGTGCCAGCAGGCGAGGAAGGGGATCGTGGCAAGAGACCCAGTACTTC	CASRRGRGSWQETQYF
.	.	TRBV19	TRBJ2-7	TGTGCCAGTAGTCCTTCGAGACTAGTCTACGAGCAGTACTTC	CASSPSRLVYEQYF
TRBD2	many	TRBV15	TRBJ2-7	TGTGCCACCAGCAGGGGACTAGCGGGAAACGAGCAGTACTTC	CATSRGLAGNEQYF
.	.	TRBV11-2	TRBJ2-1	TGTGCCAGCAGCTCCCGCGGCGGCGTGGGTGAGCAGTTCTTC	CASSSRGGVGEQFF
.	.	TRBV9	TRBJ2-6	TGTGCCAGCAGCGTTAACGGGAGAGGATCAGGGGCCAACGTCCTGACTTTC	CASSVNGRGSGANVLTF
.	.	TRBV4-1	TRBJ1-1	TGCGCCAGCAGCCAAGGCCTCGAAGCTTTCTTT	CASSQGLEAFF
TRBD1	many	TRBV7-9	TRBJ2-7	TGTGCCAGCAGCGGCGGACAGGGAAGCTCCTACGAGCAGTACTTC	CASSGGQGSSYEQYF
.	many	TRBV28	TRBJ2-5	TGTGCCAGCAGCGTCCCTGGTCCAGTTCGCGAGACCCAGTACTTC	CASSVPGPVRETQYF
.	many	TRBV2	TRBJ1-2	TGTGCCAGCAGATACACGGACACGGGGCCCCATGGCTACACCTTC	CASRYTDTGPHGYTF
TRBD2	.	TRBV7-9	TRBJ2-1	TGTGCCAGCAGCCGCACCGGGGGCGGGAGGAGTTACTACAATGAGCAGTTCTTC	CASSRTGGGRSYYNEQFF
.	few	TRBV6-2/TRBV6-3	TRBJ2-5	TGTGCCAGCAGTTATGGCGGGAAATCTCGGGAGACCCAGTACTTC	CASSYGGKSRETQYF
.	few	TRBV20-1	TRBJ2-7	TGCAGTGCTAGAGTCACGGCCAAAGCCTACGAGCAGTACTTC	CSARVTAKAYEQYF
TRBD1	once	TRBV7-9	TRBJ2-1	TGTGCCAGCAGCGCCCGGACCGGGACAGTCTACAATGAGCAGTTCTTC	CASSARTGTVYNEQFF
TRBD2	.	TRBV7-2	TRBJ2-7	TGTGCCAGCAGCTTCACTGGGACTAGCGGGGGCTACGAGCAGTACTTC	CASSFTGTSGGYEQYF
TRBD2	many	TRBV20-1	TRBJ2-5	TGCAGTGCTAGCGTGGGTAGCGGGAGGAAGGAGACCCAGTACTTC	CSASVGSGRKETQYF
TRBD2	.	TRBV7-3	TRBJ2-1	TGTGCCAGCAGCTTCGTAGCGGGGGTAAACAATGAGCAGTTCTTC	CASSFVAGVNNEQFF
TRBD2	few	TRBV27	TRBJ2-1	TGTGCCAGCGGGACGGGACTAGCGGGAGTCTACAATGAGCAGTTCTTC	CASGTGLAGVYNEQFF
.	.	TRBV6-2/TRBV6-3	TRBJ2-5	TGTGCCATCTCGAACGGGGAACAAAAGACCCAGTACTTC	CAISNGEQKTQYF
.	once	TRBV24-1	TRBJ1-1	TGTGCCACCAATGATTCGGGACGTATGAACACTGAAGCTTTCTTT	CATNDSGRMNTEAFF
.	.	TRBV28	TRBJ2-6	TGTGCCAGCAGTTTAGATTATGCAGCGACAGGTGGGGGAACTGGGACCAACGTCCTGACTTTC	CASSLDYAATGGGTGTNVLTF
.	many	TRBV15	TRBJ2-5	TGTGCCACCAGCAGACTAGAACTGGGAAGGGGGGAGACCCAGTACTTC	CATSRLELGRGETQYF
TRBD2	few	TRBV6-2/TRBV6-3	TRBJ2-5	TGTGCCAGCAGTTACCAAGCGGGAGTCGAGACCCAGTACTTC	CASSYQAGVETQYF
.	once	TRBV27	TRBJ1-5	TGTGCCAGCAGTTTACACGGGGTCGGGAGCAATCAGCCCCAGCATTTT	CASSLHGVGSNQPQHF
.	.	TRBV18	TRBJ1-1	TGTGCCAGCTCACCTGGAGCAGAAAAGACTGAAGCTTTCTTT	CASSPGAEKTEAFF
.	once	TRBV2	TRBJ1-1	TGTGCCAGCAGCTTATTGCGGGGGCTCGCGAACACTGAAGCTTTCTTT	CASSLLRGLANTEAFF